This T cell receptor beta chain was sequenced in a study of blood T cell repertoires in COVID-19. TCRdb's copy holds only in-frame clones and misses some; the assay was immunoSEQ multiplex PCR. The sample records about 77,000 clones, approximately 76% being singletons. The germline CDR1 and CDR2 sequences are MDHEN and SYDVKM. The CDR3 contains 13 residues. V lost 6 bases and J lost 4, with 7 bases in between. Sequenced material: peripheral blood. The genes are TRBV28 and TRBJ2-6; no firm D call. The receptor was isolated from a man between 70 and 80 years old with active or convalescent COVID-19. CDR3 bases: TGTGCCAGCAGCCTTTCCGGGGCCAACGTCCTGACTTTC. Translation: CASSLSGANVLTF.